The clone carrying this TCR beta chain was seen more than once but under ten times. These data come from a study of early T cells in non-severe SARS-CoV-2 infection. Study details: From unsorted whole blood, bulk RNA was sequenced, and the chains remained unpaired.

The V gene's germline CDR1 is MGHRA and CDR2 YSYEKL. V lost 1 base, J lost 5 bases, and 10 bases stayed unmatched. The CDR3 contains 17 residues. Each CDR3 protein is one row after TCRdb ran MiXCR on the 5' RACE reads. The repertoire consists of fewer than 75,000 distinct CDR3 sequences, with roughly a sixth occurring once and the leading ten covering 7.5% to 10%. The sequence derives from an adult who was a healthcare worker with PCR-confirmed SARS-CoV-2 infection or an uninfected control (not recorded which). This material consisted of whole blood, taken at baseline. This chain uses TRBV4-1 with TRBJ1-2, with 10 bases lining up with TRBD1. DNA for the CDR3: TGCGCCAGCAGCCAAGGCCAGCCGGGACAGGGGCAGTATGGCTACACCTTC. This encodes CASSQGQPGQGQYGYTF.